The TCR beta chain described here comes from a study of blood T cell repertoires in COVID-19. Across the study: PBMCs, B-cell-depleted T cells, or T cells were the source of the cDNA or gDNA that made up the material.

The CDR3 extends over 17 amino acids. Sequencing was performed with immunoSEQ multiplex PCR; in TCRdb, only in-frame clones are kept and a portion is missing. The sample holds about 250,000 clones, about 82% seen once. Enrolled during active infection, Seattle patients were then followed longitudinally. Input material: peripheral blood. The chain joins TRBV12-2 to TRBJ1-2. TRBV12-2 counts as a pseudogene. This TCR was recovered from a woman of 80 years or more with COVID-19, enrolled during active disease. The CDR3 nucleotides read TGTGCAAGTCGCTCCCCGGGTATCCCGTTTACTAACTATGGCTACACCTTC. Translating gives CASRSPGIPFTNYGYTF.